This T cell receptor (beta chain) was profiled in a study of early stage breast cancer tumors. Study-wide context: Among about twelve ER+/PR+/HER2- tumors, eight were ductal, four lobular. The study's findings and limits: Most shared enriched TCRB sequences were commonly generated ones.

V shed 7 bases, J shed 7 bases, and the junction held 17 bases outside the gene matches. The length of the CDR3 is 17 residues. Germline V CDR1 and CDR2: MNHEY, SMNVEV (reference sequence). The protocol was immunoSEQ multiplex PCR, while the TCRdb copy is restricted to in-frame clones and leaves out a portion. The data show nearly 70,000 clones, with roughly 80% seen just once and roughly 4.7% held by the top ten. To note about this clone: Its antigen is not known.

This TCR derives from a person in their 40s with breast cancer. The specimen was blood. The chain is built from TRBV27 and TRBJ1-5; 9 bases agree with TRBD1. DNA for the CDR3: TGTGCCAGCATGGGGGAACCGGGACAGGGAACAAGGCAGCCCCAGCATTTT. Protein: CASMGEPGQGTRQPQHF.